This TCR beta chain was retrieved from a study of shared clonotypes between healthy human individuals. V lost 5 bases to trimming and J lost 0 bases; unmatched junction nucleotides: 5. Germline CDR1 and CDR2: MNHEY and SMNVEV (reference sequence). CDR3 length: 16 residues. The repertoire was sequenced with immunoSEQ multiplex PCR; TCRdb's copy has only in-frame clones and lacks some. This table holds some 1,400,000 clones, roughly 95% found once. The sequence was collected from a man aged 30-40 years in good health. This sequence joins TRBV27 and TRBJ2-7; 12 bases line up with TRBD2. Sequenced material: naive CD4+ T cells sorted from blood. Subset specified: CD45RA+ positively selected. In nucleotides, the CDR3 is TGTGCCAGCAGTCCCCGGACTAGCGGGATCTCCTACGAGCAGTACTTC. Translation gives CASSPRTSGISYEQYF.